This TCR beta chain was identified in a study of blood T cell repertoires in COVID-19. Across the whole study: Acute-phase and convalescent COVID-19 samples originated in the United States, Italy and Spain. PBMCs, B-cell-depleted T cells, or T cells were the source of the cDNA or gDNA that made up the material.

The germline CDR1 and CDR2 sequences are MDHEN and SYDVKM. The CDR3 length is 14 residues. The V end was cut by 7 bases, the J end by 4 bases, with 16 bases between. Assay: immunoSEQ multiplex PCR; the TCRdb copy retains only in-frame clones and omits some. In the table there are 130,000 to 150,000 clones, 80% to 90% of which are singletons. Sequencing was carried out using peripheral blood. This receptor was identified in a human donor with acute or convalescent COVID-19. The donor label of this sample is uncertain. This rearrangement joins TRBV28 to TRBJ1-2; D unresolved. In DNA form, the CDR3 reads TGTGCCAGCACCACCCAGGCGCAACCCTATGGCTACACCTTC. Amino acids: CASTTQAQPYGYTF.